A single sample gave rise to the 7 T cell receptor beta chains below, sequenced in a study of cytomegalovirus exposure and HLA in healthy donors. The PCR was carried out with 60 Vbeta primers and 13 Jbeta primers. Sequencing used immunoSEQ multiplex PCR; TCRdb keeps in-frame clones, though not all of them. The table for this sample gives 55,000 to 65,000 clones. Input material: PBMCs. The receptors shown here come from a young woman in good health and CMV-seronegative.

The CDR3: CASSDRDRVDYGYTF. The CDR3 DNA is TGTGCCAGCAGCGACCGGGACAGGGTCGACTATGGCTACACCTTC. The V call is TRBV11-3, the J call TRBJ1-2; 9 bases line up with TRBD1. V lost 5 bases and J lost 3; bases outside the gene matches: 7. From germline, CDR1 is SGHNT and CDR2 YENEEA. The CDR3 loop spans 15 amino acids.

The chain joins TRBV5-4 to TRBJ1-1; tentative D call: TRBD1 (6 bases). Between the trimmed V and J ends, which lost 8 bases and 10 bases, there was a span of 24 bases. The germline gives CDR1 SGHNT, CDR2 YYREEE (reference sequence). The CDR3 totals 14 residues. Here the CDR3 reads CASEVRGGGRGAFF. DNA of the CDR3: TGTGCCAGTGAGGTCAGGGGAGGGGGTAGGGGAGCTTTCTTT.

The chain is built from TRBV27 and TRBJ2-7, with 10 bases matching TRBD2. V shed 8 bases and J 2 bases; nucleotides not matched to a gene: 12. Per germline, CDR1 MNHEY and CDR2 SMNVEV (reference sequence). There are 16 residues in the CDR3. The CDR3 sequence is CASGTILAGTTYEQYF. CDR3 DNA: TGTGCCAGCGGTACCATACTAGCGGGGACGACCTACGAGCAGTACTTC.

The rearrangement joins TRBV6-1 to TRBJ1-3; D unclear. Germline CDR1 and CDR2: MNHNS and SASEGT. CDR3 length: 16 amino acids. Trimming removed 2 bases from V and 0 bases from J, with 11 bases in between. Written as DNA, the CDR3 is TGTGCCAGCAGTGAATCGGGGTCTTACTCTGGAAACACCATATATTTT. Encoded protein: CASSESGSYSGNTIYF.

This rearrangement joins TRBV6-1 to TRBJ2-3; TRBD2 matches at 8 bases. In germline, CDR1 is MNHNS, CDR2 SASEGT. V gave up 11 bases and J gave up 4 bases; unmatched junction bases: 11. CDR3 length: 14 amino acids. CDR3 residues: CASEAGTRADTQYF. The DNA for the CDR3 is TGTGCCTCTGAGGCTGGGACTAGAGCAGATACGCAGTATTTT.

DNA of the CDR3: TGTGCCATCAGCCCAACAGGGGTCGGTAATGAAAAACTGTTTTTT. As protein: CAISPTGVGNEKLFF. This chain links TRBV10-3 with TRBJ1-4; TRBD1 matches at 7 bases. V lost 6 bases to trimming and J lost 4 bases; unmatched junction nucleotides: 8. The CDR3 is made up of 15 amino acids. Germline V gene lookup returns CDR1 ENHRY and CDR2 SYGVKD.

To note about this clone: One junction end disagrees with the germline gene, perhaps due to a read error. V and J are TRBV6-5 and TRBJ2-5; TRBD1 matches at 9 bases. Germline loops: CDR1 MNHEY, CDR2 SVGAGI. CDR3 size: 14 residues. In DNA form, the CDR3 reads TGTGCCAGCAACACAGGGGGCCAGGGGGAGAACCAGTACTTC. The encoded protein is CASNTGGQGENQYF.